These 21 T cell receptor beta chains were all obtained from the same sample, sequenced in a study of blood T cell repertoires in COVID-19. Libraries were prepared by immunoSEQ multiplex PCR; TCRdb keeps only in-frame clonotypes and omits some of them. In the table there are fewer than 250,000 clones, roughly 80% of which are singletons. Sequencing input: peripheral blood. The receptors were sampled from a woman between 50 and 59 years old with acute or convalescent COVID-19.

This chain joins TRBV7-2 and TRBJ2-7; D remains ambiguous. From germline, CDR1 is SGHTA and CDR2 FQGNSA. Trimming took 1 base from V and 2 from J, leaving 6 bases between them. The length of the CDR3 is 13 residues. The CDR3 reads CASSLDRTYEQYF. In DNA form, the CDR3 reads TGTGCCAGCAGCTTAGACAGAACCTACGAGCAGTACTTC.

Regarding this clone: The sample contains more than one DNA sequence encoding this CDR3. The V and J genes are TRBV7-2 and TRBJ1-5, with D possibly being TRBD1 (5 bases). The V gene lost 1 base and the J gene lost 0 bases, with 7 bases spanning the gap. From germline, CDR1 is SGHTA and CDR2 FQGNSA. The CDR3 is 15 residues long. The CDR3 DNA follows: TGTGCCAGCAGCTTAGATGGGGCTAGCAATCAGCCCCAGCATTTT. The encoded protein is CASSLDGASNQPQHF.

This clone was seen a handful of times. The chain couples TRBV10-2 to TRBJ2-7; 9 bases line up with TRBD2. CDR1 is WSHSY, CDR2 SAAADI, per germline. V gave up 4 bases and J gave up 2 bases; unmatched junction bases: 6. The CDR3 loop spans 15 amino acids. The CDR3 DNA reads TGCGCCAGCAGTGCCTTGGGACTAGCACCCTACGAGCAGTACTTC. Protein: CASSALGLAPYEQYF.

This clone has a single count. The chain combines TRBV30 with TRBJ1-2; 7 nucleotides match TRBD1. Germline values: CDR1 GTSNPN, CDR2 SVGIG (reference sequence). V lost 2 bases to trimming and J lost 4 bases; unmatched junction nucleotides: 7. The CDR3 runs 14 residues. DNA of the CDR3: TGTGCCTGGAGTCGACAGGGTTCAAGCTATGGCTACACCTTC. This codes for CAWSRQGSSYGYTF.

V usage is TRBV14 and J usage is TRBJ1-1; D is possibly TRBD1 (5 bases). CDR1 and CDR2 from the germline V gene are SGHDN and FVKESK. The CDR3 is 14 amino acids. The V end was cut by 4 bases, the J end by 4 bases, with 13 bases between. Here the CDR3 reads CASSPGGRVTEAFF. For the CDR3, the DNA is TGTGCCAGCAGCCCCGGGGGTAGGGTCACTGAAGCTTTCTTT.

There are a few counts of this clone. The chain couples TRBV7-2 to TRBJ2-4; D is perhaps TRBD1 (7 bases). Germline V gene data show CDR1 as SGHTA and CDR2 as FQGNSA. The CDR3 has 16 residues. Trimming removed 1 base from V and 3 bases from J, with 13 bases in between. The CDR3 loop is CASSLGGAGGKNIQYF. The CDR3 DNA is TGTGCCAGCAGCTTAGGGGGGGCAGGGGGCAAAAACATTCAGTACTTC.

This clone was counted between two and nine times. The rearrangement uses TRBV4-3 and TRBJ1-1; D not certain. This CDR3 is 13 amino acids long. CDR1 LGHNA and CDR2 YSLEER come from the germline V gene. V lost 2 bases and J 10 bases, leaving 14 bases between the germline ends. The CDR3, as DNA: TGCGCCAGCAGCCAAAGGGAGCAGCAAGGAGCTTTCTTT. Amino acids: CASSQREQQGAFF.

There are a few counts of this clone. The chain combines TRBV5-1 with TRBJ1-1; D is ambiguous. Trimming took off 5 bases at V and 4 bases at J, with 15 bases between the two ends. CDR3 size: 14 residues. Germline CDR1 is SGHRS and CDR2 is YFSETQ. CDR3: CASRVSLAGTEAFF. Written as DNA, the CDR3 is TGCGCCAGCAGGGTGAGTTTAGCTGGCACTGAAGCTTTCTTT.

CDR3 sequence (DNA): TGTGCCAGCAGGACCACACAGGAGACGGGTGAAAAACTGTTTTTT. It yields the protein CASRTTQETGEKLFF. The rearrangement joins TRBV6-5 to TRBJ1-4; the D gene is possibly TRBD1 (5 bases). The CDR3 totals 15 residues. CDR1 and CDR2 from the germline V gene are MNHEY and SVGAGI. V was cut by 6 bases and J by 7 bases, with 18 bases left in between.

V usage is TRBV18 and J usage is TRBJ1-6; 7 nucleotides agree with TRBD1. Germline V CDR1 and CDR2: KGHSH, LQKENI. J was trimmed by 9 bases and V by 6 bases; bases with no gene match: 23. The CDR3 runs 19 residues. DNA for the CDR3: TGTGCCAGCTCGGCCTCGACAGGGTCGAATCGGGTGGGGATTTCACCCCTCCACTTT. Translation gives CASSASTGSNRVGISPLHF. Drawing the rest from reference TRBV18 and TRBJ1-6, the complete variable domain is NAGVMQNPRHLVRRRGQEARLRCSPMKGHSHVYWYRQLPEEGLKFMVYLQKENIIDESGMPKERFSAEFPKEGPSILRIQQVVRGDSAAYFCASSASTGSNRVGISPLHFGNGTRLTVT.

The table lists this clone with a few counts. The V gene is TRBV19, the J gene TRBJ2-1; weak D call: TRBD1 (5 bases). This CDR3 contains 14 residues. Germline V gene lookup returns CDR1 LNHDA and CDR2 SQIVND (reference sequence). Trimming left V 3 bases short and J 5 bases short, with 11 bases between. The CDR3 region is CASSIKAGNNEQFF. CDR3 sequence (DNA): TGTGCCAGTAGTATCAAAGCAGGGAACAATGAGCAGTTCTTC.

The CDR3 is CASSLGPGQGKSQPQHF. The CDR3, as DNA: TGTGCCAGCTCACTGGGACCGGGACAGGGTAAAAGTCAGCCCCAGCATTTT. The V call is TRBV18, the J call TRBJ1-5, with 9 bases fitting TRBD1. V shed 4 bases and J 6 bases; nucleotides not matched to a gene: 13. CDR1 and CDR2 (germline): KGHSH, LQKENI. This CDR3 region has 17 residues.

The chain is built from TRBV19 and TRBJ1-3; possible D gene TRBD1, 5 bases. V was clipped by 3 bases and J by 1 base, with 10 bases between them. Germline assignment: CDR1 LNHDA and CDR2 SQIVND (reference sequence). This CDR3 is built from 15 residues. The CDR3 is CASSITGGSGNTIYF. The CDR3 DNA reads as TGTGCCAGTAGTATTACGGGGGGATCTGGAAACACCATATATTTT.

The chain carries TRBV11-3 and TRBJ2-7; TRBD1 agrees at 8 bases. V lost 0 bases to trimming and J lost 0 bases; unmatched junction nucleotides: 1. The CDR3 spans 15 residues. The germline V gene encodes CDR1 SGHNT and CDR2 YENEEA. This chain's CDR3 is CASSLDGTGSYEQYF. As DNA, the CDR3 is TGTGCCAGCAGCTTAGATGGGACAGGCTCCTACGAGCAGTACTTC.

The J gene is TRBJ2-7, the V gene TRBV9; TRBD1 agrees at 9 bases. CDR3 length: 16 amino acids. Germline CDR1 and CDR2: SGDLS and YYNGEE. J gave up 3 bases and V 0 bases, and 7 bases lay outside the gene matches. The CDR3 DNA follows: TGTGCCAGCAGCGTAGGTTCGGGACAGGGCCTCTACGAGCAGTACTTC. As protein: CASSVGSGQGLYEQYF.

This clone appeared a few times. The CDR3 DNA reads TGTGCCAGTAGTCCCGGACAGGGCGGGTCAGGCAATCAGCCCCAGCATTTT. Translating it yields CASSPGQGGSGNQPQHF. The chain couples TRBV19 to TRBJ1-5; TRBD1 matches 8 bases. CDR1 is LNHDA and CDR2 is SQIVND in the germline V gene (reference sequence). Trimming cost V 5 bases and J 2 bases; bases outside gene matches: 11. CDR3 length: 17 residues.

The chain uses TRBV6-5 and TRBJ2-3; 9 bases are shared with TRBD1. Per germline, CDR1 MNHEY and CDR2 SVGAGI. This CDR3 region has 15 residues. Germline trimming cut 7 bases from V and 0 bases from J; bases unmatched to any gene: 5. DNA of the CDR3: TGTGCCAGCACCGGGACAGGGACTAGCACAGATACGCAGTATTTT. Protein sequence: CASTGTGTSTDTQYF.

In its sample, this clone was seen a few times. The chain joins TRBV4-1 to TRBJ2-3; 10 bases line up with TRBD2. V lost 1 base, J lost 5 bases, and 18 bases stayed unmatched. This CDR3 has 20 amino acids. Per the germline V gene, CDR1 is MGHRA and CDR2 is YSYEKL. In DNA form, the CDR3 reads TGCGCCAGCAGCCAAGGTTTCAGGGCCACCTGGCTAGCGGGAGAAGATACGCAGTATTTT. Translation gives CASSQGFRATWLAGEDTQYF.

This CDR3 is CATSDRGLAGARTGELFF. DNA of the CDR3: TGTGCCACCAGTGACCGAGGACTAGCGGGAGCGCGCACCGGGGAGCTGTTTTTT. The V and J genes are TRBV24-1 and TRBJ2-2, with 13 bases matching TRBD2. Germline assignment: CDR1 KGHDR and CDR2 SFDVKD. The ends lost 4 bases at V and 4 bases at J; junction bases unmatched: 8. CDR3 length: 18 residues.

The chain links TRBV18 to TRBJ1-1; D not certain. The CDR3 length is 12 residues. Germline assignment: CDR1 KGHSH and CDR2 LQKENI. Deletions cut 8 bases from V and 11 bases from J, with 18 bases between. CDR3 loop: CASGPGTDGAFF. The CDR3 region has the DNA TGTGCCAGCGGCCCCGGTACTGACGGGGCTTTCTTT.

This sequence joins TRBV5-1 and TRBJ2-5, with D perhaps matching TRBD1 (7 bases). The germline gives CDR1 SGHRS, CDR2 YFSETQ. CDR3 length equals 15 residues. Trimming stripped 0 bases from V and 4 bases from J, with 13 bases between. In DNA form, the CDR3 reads TGCGCCAGCAGCTTGGGTCACCAGGGGGGAGAGACCCAGTACTTC. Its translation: CASSLGHQGGETQYF.